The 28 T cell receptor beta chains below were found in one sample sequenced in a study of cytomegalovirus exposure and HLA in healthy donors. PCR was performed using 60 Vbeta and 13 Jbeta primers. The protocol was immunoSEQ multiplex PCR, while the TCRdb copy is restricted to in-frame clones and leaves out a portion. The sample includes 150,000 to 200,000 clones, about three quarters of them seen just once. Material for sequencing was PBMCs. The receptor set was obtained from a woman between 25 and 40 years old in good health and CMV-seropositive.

Here the CDR3 reads CASTNRGSGSYEQYF. In nucleotides, the CDR3 is TGTGCCAGCACCAATCGGGGTAGCGGGAGCTACGAGCAGTACTTC. The chain is built from TRBV6-5 and TRBJ2-7, with 9 bases aligning to TRBD2. The CDR3 consists of 15 residues. Trimming took 7 bases from V and 3 from J; bases not matched to a gene: 10. Looked up from germline, CDR1 is MNHEY and CDR2 is SVGAGI.

CDR3 amino acids: CASRGGTGGPYEQYF. CDR3 coding DNA: TGTGCCAGCAGGGGTGGGACAGGGGGCCCCTACGAGCAGTACTTC. V and J are TRBV2 and TRBJ2-7, with 12 bases aligning to TRBD1. V lost 6 bases, J lost 2 bases, and 5 bases stayed unmatched. The germline V gene has CDR1 SNHLY and CDR2 FYNNEI. The CDR3 totals 15 residues.

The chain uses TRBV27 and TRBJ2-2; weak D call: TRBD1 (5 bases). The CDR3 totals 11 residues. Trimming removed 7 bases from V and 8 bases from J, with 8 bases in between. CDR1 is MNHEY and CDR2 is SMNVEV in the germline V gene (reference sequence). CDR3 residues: CASIPGGELFF. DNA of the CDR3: TGTGCCAGCATCCCAGGGGGGGAGCTGTTTTTT.

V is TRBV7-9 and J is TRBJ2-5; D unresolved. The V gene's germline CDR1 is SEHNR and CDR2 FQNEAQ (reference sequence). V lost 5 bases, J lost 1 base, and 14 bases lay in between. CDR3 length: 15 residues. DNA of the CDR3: TGTGCCAGCAGCCCTAAAGACTCCTTCCAAGAGACCCAGTACTTC. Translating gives CASSPKDSFQETQYF.

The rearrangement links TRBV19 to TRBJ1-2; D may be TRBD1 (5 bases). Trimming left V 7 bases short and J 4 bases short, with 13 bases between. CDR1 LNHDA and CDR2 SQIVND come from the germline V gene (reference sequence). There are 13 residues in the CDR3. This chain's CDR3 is CASMDTGSYGYTF. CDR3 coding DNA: TGTGCCAGTATGGACACTGGCTCCTATGGCTACACCTTC.

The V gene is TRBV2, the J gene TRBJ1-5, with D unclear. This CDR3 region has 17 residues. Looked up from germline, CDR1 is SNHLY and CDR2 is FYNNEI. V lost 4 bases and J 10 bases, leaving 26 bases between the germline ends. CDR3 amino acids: CASSVSPKGGVFDPQHF. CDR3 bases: TGTGCCAGCAGTGTTAGTCCCAAAGGAGGTGTTTTTGACCCCCAGCATTTT.

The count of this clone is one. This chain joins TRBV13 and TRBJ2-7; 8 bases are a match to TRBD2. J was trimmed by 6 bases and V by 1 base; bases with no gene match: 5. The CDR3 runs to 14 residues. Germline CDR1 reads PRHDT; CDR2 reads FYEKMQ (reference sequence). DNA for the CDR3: TGTGCCAGCAGCTTAGAGGGACTAGTTTCCGAGCAGTACTTC. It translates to CASSLEGLVSEQYF. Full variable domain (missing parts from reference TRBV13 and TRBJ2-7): AAGVIQSPRHLIKEKRETATLKCYPIPRHDTVYWYQQGPGQDPQFLISFYEKMQSDKGSIPDRFSAQQFSDYHSELNMSSLELGDSALYFCASSLEGLVSEQYFGPGTRLTVT.

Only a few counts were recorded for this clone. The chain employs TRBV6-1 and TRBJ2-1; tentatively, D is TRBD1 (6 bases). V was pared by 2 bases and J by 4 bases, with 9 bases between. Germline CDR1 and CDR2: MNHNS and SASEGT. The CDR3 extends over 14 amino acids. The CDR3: CASSETTGYNEQFF. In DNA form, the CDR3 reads TGTGCCAGCAGTGAAACAACAGGGTACAATGAGCAGTTCTTC.

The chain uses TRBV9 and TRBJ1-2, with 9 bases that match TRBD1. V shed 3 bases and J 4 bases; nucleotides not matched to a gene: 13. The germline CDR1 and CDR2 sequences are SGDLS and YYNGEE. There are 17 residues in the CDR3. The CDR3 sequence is CASSEGQGKGGVYGYTF. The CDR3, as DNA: TGTGCCAGCAGCGAGGGACAGGGTAAAGGAGGGGTCTATGGCTACACCTTC.

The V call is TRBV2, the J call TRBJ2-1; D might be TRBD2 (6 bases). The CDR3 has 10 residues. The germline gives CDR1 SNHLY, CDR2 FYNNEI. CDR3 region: CAGGDPRQFF. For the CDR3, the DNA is TGTGCGGGGGGTGACCCACGGCAGTTCTTC.

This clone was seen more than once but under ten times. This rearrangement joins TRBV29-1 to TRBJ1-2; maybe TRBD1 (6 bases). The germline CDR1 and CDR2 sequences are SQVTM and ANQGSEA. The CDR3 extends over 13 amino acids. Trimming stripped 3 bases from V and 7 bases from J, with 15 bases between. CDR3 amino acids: CSVENTGLVGYTF. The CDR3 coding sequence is TGCAGCGTTGAGAATACAGGGTTGGTTGGCTACACCTTC. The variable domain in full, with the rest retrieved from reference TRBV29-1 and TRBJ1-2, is SAVISQKPSRDICQRGTSLTIQCQVDSQVTMMFWYRQQPGQSLTLIATANQGSEATYESGFVIDKFPISRPNLTFSTLTVSNMSPEDSSIYLCSVENTGLVGYTFGSGTRLTVV.

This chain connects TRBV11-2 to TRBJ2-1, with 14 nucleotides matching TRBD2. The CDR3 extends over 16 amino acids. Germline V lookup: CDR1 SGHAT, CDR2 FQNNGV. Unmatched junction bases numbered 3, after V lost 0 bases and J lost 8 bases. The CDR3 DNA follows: TGTGCCAGCAGCTTAGATGGGACTAGCGGGAGCTATGAGCAGTTCTTC. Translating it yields CASSLDGTSGSYEQFF. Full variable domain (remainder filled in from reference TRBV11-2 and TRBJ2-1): EAGVAQSPRYKIIEKRQSVAFWCNPISGHATLYWYQQILGQGPKLLIQFQNNGVVDDSQLPKDRFSAERLKGVDSTLKIQPAKLEDSAVYLCASSLDGTSGSYEQFFGPGTRLTVL.

This CDR3 reads CASSQGLRWEQYF. CDR3 in DNA: TGCGCCAGCAGCCAAGGACTCCGGTGGGAGCAGTACTTC. The genes are TRBV5-1 and TRBJ2-7, with D possibly being TRBD2 (5 bases). V lost 4 bases, J lost 7 bases, and 15 bases lay in between. Germline values: CDR1 SGHRS, CDR2 YFSETQ. This CDR3 spans 13 amino acids.

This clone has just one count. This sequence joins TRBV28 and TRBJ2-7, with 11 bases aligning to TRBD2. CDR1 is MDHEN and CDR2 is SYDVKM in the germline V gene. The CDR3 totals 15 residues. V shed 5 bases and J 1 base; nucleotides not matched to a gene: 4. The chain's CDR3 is CASSPRLAGSYEQYF. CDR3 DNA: TGTGCCAGCAGTCCTCGACTAGCGGGGTCCTACGAGCAGTACTTC.

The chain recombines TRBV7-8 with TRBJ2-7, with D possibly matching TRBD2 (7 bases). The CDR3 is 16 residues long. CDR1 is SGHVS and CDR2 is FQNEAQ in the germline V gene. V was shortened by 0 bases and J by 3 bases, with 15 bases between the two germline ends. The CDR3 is CASSLAGASGFYEQYF. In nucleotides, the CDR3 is TGTGCCAGCAGCTTAGCGGGGGCTAGCGGATTCTACGAGCAGTACTTC.

CDR3 sequence: CASSQRTGKETQYF. The DNA for the CDR3 is TGTGCCAGCAGCCAGAGGACAGGCAAGGAGACCCAGTACTTC. V usage is TRBV14 and J usage is TRBJ2-5; TRBD1 aligns across 7 bases. The J segment lost 5 bases and the V segment lost 3 bases, leaving 6 bases of the junction unmatched. The CDR3 length is 14 residues. CDR1 and CDR2 (germline): SGHDN, FVKESK.

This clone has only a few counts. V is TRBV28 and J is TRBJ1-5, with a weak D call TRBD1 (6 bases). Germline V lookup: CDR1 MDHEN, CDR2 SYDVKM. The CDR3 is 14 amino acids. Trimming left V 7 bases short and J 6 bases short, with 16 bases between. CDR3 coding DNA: TGTGCCAGCACCTTTCTCCAGGGGATTCAGCCCCAGCATTTT. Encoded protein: CASTFLQGIQPQHF.

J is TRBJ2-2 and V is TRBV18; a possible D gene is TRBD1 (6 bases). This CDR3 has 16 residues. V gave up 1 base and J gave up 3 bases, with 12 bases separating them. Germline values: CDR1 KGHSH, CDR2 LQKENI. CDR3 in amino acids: CASSPLGQRDTGELFF. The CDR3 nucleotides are TGTGCCAGCTCACCACTAGGACAGAGGGACACCGGGGAGCTGTTTTTT.

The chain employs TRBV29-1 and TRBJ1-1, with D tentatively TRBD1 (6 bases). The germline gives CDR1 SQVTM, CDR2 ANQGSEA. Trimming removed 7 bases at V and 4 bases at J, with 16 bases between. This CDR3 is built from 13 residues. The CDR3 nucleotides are TGCAGCGCACACCCCGAGGGGGTCACTGAAGCTTTCTTT. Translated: CSAHPEGVTEAFF.

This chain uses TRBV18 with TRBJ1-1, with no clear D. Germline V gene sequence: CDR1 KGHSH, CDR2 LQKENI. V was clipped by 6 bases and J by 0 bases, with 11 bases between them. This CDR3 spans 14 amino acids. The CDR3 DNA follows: TGTGCCAGCTCTAAGGCGGCACTGAACACTGAAGCTTTCTTT. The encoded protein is CASSKAALNTEAFF.

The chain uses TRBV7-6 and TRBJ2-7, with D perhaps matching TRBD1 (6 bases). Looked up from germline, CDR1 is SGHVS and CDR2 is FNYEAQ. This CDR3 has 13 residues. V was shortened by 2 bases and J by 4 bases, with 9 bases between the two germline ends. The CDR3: CASSLFRGYEQYF. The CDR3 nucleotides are TGTGCCAGCAGCTTATTCAGGGGTTACGAGCAGTACTTC.

The CDR3 coding sequence is TGCGCCAGCAGCCGAATGCCTAGCGGGCTTTACGAGCAGTACTTC. The encoded protein is CASSRMPSGLYEQYF. The rearrangement joins TRBV5-1 to TRBJ2-7; 8 bases align to TRBD2. Germline V gene data show CDR1 as SGHRS and CDR2 as YFSETQ. The CDR3 runs 15 residues. V dropped 4 bases and J dropped 4; count of bases not matched to a gene: 10.

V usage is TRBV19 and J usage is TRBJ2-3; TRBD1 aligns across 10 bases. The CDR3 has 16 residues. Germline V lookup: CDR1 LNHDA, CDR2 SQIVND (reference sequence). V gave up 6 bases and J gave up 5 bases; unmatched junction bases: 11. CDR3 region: CASSDQLGTGVDTQYF. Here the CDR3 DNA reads TGTGCCAGTAGCGACCAACTTGGGACAGGGGTAGATACGCAGTATTTT.

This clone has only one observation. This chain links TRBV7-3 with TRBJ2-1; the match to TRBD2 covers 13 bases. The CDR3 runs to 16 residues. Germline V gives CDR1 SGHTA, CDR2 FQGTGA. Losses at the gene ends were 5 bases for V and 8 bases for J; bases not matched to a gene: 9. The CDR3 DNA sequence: TGTGCCAGCAGCCCCGTAGGGACTAGCGGGATCCATGAGCAGTTCTTC. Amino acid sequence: CASSPVGTSGIHEQFF.

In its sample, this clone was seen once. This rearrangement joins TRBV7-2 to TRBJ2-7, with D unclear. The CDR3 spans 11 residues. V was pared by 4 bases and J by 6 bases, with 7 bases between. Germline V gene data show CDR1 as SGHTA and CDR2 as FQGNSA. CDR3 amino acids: CASSSNTEQYF. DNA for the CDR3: TGTGCCAGCAGCTCAAACACCGAGCAGTACTTC. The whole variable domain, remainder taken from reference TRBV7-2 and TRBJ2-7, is GAGVSQSPSNKVTEKGKDVELRCDPISGHTALYWYRQSLGQGLEFLIYFQGNSAPDKSGLPSDRFSAERTGGSVSTLTIQRTQQEDSAVYLCASSSNTEQYFGPGTRLTVT.

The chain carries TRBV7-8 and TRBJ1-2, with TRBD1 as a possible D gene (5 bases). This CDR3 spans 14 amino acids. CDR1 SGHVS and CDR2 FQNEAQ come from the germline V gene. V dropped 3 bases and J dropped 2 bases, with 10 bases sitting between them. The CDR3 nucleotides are TGTGCCAGCAGCTTTGGGGGGTGGAACTATGGCTACACCTTC. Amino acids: CASSFGGWNYGYTF.

CDR3 nucleotide sequence: TGCGCCAGCAGTCAATTTGAGGGACAGGGCAATGAGCAGTTCTTC. Amino acid sequence: CASSQFEGQGNEQFF. This chain links TRBV23-1 with TRBJ2-1, with 9 bases fitting TRBD1. TRBV23-1 is an ORF for which the function is uncertain. The CDR3 is 15 residues long. The ends lost 1 base at V and 6 bases at J; junction bases unmatched: 4.

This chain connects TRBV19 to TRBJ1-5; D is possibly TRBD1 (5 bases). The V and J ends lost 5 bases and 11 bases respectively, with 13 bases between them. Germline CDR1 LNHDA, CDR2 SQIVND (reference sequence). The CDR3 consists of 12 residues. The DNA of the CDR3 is TGTGCCAGTAGTGACCAGGGAAAGGCCCAGCATTTT. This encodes CASSDQGKAQHF.